This TCR beta chain was retrieved from a study of shared clonotypes between healthy human individuals. Background on the study: CD4 naive and memory got three plates each, CD8 naive two, CD8 memory one.

Naive-designated CD8 cells lacked CD45RO, were positively enriched for CCR7, and omitted terminally differentiated effector memory CD45RA+ cells. CDR1 and CDR2 (germline): MNHNS, SASEGT. This CDR3 contains 14 residues. The germline V and J ends were trimmed by 3 bases and 0 bases, with 9 bases remaining between them. Sequencing was performed with immunoSEQ multiplex PCR; in TCRdb, only in-frame clones are kept and a portion is missing. Of around 2,100,000 clones listed, approximately 94% are singletons. V usage is TRBV6-1 and J usage is TRBJ2-7; D uncertain. The receptor comes from a young man in good health. The source material was naive CD8+ T cells sorted from blood. The CDR3 nucleotides read TGTGCCAGCAGTGAGTCCGTGGCCTCCTACGAGCAGTACTTC. This encodes CASSESVASYEQYF.